This TCR beta chain comes out of a study of graft-versus-host responses after intestinal transplantation. This clone was observed a single time. What it binds is unknown. V lost 2 bases to trimming and J lost 3 bases, with 8 bases between them. The CDR3 length is 13 residues. Germline V CDR1 and CDR2: SGHDT, YYEEEE. Assay: immunoSEQ multiplex PCR; the TCRdb copy retains only in-frame clones and omits some. This sample has fewer than 85,000 clones, with about 94% found just once. The sample consisted of unstimulated CD8+ T cells sorted from spleen or lymph node cells, taken before intestinal transplant. The rearrangement links TRBV5-6 to TRBJ1-1; D gene unclear. This sequence originates from a human donor who received an intestinal transplant. The CDR3 is CASSLQADTEAFF. The CDR3 DNA reads as TGTGCCAGCAGCTTACAAGCGGACACTGAAGCTTTCTTT.